This T cell receptor beta chain was captured in a study of CD4 and CD8 cells across lung adenocarcinoma regions. A single record per CDR3 protein comes from TCRdb applying MiXCR to the PCR reads. The table records about 11,000 distinct CDR3 sequences, approximately 63% of them present only once. Note on this clonotype: A junction end diverges from the germline sequence, so it may reflect a read error.

The CDR3 loop spans 16 amino acids. Germline loops: CDR1 MNHNS, CDR2 SASEGT. The clonotype comes from a male donor with lung adenocarcinoma. The CD4 and CD8 labels of this study may be unreliable. Sequencing was performed on CD8+ T cells from the margin of a lung tumor. The chain is built from TRBV6-1 and TRBJ2-3, with a weak D call TRBD2 (7 bases). In DNA form, the CDR3 reads TGTGCCAGCGGGGGGGCCGGGGGAGGGGACGGGGATACGCAGTATTTC. It is translated as CASGGAGGGDGDTQYF.